This entry features one T cell receptor beta chain sequence. It has no known antigen specificity. No base quality information exists; no much larger clone differs at one position. The library relied on the immunoSEQ multiplex PCR assay. Imported from immuneACCESS, the table was reduced by TCRdb to in-frame sequences with V and J called. These copies leave out some clones; in studies compared against another copy, an unresolved V gene accounts for under half, and the cause of the remainder is not known. The sample data list under 50,000 clones, and 90% of these were observed just once. Together, the top ten hold approximately 1.5% of the sample. The CDR3 covers 18 residues, taking in both the cysteine and the phenylalanine. Only the CDR3 region is kept as DNA, spanning 54 bases read in frame from base 1. V and J are trimmed by 0 bases and 2 bases, and the gene matches miss 5 bases of the junction. The germline V gene encodes CDR1 SGHDT and CDR2 YYEEEE.

The data were taken from a study of T cell changes during pregnancy in multiple sclerosis (dated by TCRdb to about 2019). Regarding the study in general: The study looked at changes in the T cell repertoire across pregnancy in women with multiple sclerosis.

The sequence joins TRBV5-6 to TRBJ2-3; TRBD2 aligns with 14 central bases. Sequencing was performed on peripheral blood, taken in the first trimester of pregnancy. The TCR was taken from a female donor in good health, enrolled as a control in a pregnancy study. The nucleotide sequence is TGTGCCAGCAGCTTGGGGGCGGGACTAGCGGGAGACACAGATACGCAGTATTTT. Translated, this gives CASSLGAGLAGDTDTQYF.